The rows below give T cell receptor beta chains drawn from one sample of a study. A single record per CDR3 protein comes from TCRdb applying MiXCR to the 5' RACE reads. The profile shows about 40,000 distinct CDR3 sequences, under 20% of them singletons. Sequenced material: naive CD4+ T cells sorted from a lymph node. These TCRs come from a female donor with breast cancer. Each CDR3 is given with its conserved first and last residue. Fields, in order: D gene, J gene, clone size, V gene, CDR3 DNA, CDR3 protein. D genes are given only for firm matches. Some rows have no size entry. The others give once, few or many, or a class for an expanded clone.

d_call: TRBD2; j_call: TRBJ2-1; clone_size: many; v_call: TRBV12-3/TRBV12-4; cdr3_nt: TGTGCCAGCAGCCCAACTAGCGGGAGGTTTGCTTGGTACAATGAGCAGTTCTTC; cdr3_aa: CASSPTSGRFAWYNEQFF
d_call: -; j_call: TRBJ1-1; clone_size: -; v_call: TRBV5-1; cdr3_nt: TGCGCCAGCCGCCTCGGCGTCCGGGACACTGAAGCTTTCTTT; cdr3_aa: CASRLGVRDTEAFF
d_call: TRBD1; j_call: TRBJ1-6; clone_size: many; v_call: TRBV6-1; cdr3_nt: TGTGCCAGCGGTTTGGAACAGGGGGTAAAGAATTCACCCCTCCACTTT; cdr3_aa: CASGLEQGVKNSPLHF
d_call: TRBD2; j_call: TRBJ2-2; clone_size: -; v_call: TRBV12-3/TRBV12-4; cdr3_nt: TGTGCCAGCAGTTTAAGCGGGAGGGCCGGGGAGCTGTTTTTT; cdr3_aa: CASSLSGRAGELFF
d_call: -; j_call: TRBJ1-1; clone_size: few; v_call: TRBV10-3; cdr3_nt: TGTGCCATCAGTGAAAGGGTCCTGAACACTGAAGCTTTCTTT; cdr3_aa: CAISERVLNTEAFF
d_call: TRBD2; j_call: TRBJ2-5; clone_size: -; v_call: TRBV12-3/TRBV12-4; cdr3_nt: TGTGCCAGCAACTGGGGGGGTGGGGGTTCCAGTAGGGAGACCCAGTACTTC; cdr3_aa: CASNWGGGGSSRETQYF
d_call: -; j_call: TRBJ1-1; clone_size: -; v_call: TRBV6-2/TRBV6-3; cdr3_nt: TGTGCCAGCAGGCCATCGGACATGGGGCTAGCTTTCTTT; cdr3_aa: CASRPSDMGLAFF
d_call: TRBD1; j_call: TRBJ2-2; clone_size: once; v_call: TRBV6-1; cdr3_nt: TGTGCCTGCAGTGGGGACAGGGGCGAAGGGGAGCTGTTTTTT; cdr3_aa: CACSGDRGEGELFF
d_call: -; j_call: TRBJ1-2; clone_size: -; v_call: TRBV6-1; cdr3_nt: TGTGCCAGCAAAAGGGAGAGACAGTCCTCCAACTATGGCTACACCTTC; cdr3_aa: CASKRERQSSNYGYTF
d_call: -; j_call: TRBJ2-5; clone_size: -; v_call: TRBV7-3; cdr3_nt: TGTGCCGGCAGTACGGTGGGCCGATCAAAAGAGACCCAGTACTTC; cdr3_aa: CAGSTVGRSKETQYF
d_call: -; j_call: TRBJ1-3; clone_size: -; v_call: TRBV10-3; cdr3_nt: TGTGCCTCTTACAGGGACCCCGGAAACACCATATATTTT; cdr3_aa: CASYRDPGNTIYF
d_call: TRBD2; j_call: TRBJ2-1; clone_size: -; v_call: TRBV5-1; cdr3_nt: TGCGCCAGCAGCTTGGATCCTAGCGGGAGGTCTGGTGAGCAGTTCTTC; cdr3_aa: CASSLDPSGRSGEQFF
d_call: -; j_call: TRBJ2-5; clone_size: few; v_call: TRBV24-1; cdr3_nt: TGTGCCACCAGTGATTTGAACAGCCAAGAGACCCAGTACTTC; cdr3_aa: CATSDLNSQETQYF
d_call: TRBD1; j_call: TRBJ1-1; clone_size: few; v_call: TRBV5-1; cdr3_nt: TGCGCCAGCAGCTCAGGACAGGGGTACACTGAAGCTTTCTTT; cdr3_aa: CASSSGQGYTEAFF
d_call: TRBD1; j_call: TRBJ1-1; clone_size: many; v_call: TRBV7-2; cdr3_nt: TGTGCCAGCAGCAGCCGGGACAGGGGTACAACTTTCTTT; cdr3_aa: CASSSRDRGTTFF
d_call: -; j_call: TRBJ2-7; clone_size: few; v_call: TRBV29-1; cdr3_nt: TGCAGCGTTGTAGGGTATCAAAGCTACGAGCAGTACTTC; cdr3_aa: CSVVGYQSYEQYF
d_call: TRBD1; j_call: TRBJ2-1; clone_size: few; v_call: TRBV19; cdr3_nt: TGTGCCAGTAGGCCGCTGGACAGGGGAAATGAGCAGTTCTTC; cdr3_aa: CASRPLDRGNEQFF
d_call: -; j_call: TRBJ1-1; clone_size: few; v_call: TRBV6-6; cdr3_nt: TGTGCCAGCAGACCTAGGGAGACTGAAGCTTTCTTT; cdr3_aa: CASRPRETEAFF